Following are 14 T cell receptor beta chains from one sample sequenced in a study of vaccination and CD4 T cells after COVID-19. Treatment defined: roughly 10-day PBMC culture with coronavirus spike peptide pools or control peptides (ViraFEST assay). The Oncomine TCR Beta short-read assay was applied to DNA of cultured CD4+ T cells. TCRdb independently ran MiXCR on the PCR reads; one entry per CDR3 protein. Among about 4,800 distinct CDR3 sequences, about 77% were seen once, and the ten largest hold around 49%. Their specific antigens are unknown. Specimen: CD4+ T cells from blood, cultured in vitro. Every receptor here comes from a human donor who had recovered from COVID-19.

The chain employs TRBV10-1 and TRBJ1-5, with 8 bases fitting TRBD1. Trimming took 2 bases from V and 2 from J; bases not matched to a gene: 2. The germline gives CDR1 WNHNN, CDR2 SYGVQD (reference sequence). The CDR3 covers 15 residues. The CDR3 DNA reads TGCGCCAGCAGTGAGGAGACAGGGGGCAATCAGCCCCAGCATTTT. This codes for CASSEETGGNQPQHF.

The chain has TRBV4-2 and TRBJ1-6, with 7 bases matching TRBD1. The junction had 4 bases not matched to a gene; V was cut back by 1 base and J by 7 bases. The CDR3 has 15 residues. Per germline, CDR1 LGHNA and CDR2 YNFKEQ. CDR3 bases: TGTGCCAGCAGCCAAGGCAGGGGGATGAATTCACCCCTCCACTTT. Protein sequence: CASSQGRGMNSPLHF.

This clonotype was seen only a few times. The chain joins TRBV4-1 to TRBJ1-2; tentatively, D is TRBD1 (6 bases). Germline-derived CDR1 and CDR2 are MGHRA and YSYEKL. Trimming took 1 base from V and 2 from J, leaving 11 bases between them. The CDR3 is 15 amino acids. The CDR3 DNA sequence: TGCGCCAGCAGCCAAGGGGGGGGGGCGAACTATGGCTACACCTTC. Translated, it gives CASSQGGGANYGYTF.

The J gene is TRBJ2-7, the V gene TRBV11-1; the D gene is possibly TRBD1 (5 bases). The CDR3 covers 12 residues. V lost 5 bases, J lost 8 bases, and 13 bases lay in between. The germline V gene encodes CDR1 SGHAT and CDR2 FQDESV (reference sequence). The CDR3 DNA follows: TGTGCCAGCAGCCGACTCGGACAACAGCAGTACTTC. As protein: CASSRLGQQQYF.

The V call is TRBV24-1, the J call TRBJ2-1; perhaps TRBD2 as D (6 bases). The CDR3 is 20 amino acids. The V gene lost 8 bases and the J gene lost 1 base, with 29 bases spanning the gap. The germline CDR1 and CDR2 sequences are KGHDR and SFDVKD. Written as DNA, the CDR3 is TGTGCCACCAAACCCCGATGGGGCGGAGGGTGGATTAAATCCTACAATGAGCAGTTCTTC. It is translated as CATKPRWGGGWIKSYNEQFF.

This sequence joins TRBV20-1 and TRBJ2-3; 12 nucleotides align to TRBD1. Germline assignment: CDR1 DFQATT and CDR2 SNEGSKA (reference sequence). J gave up 4 bases and V 6 bases, and 8 bases lay outside the gene matches. The CDR3 consists of 15 residues. CDR3 coding DNA: TGCAGTGCCAGGGACAGGGGGCTGTCGGCAGATACGCAGTATTTT. Its protein product is CSARDRGLSADTQYF.

This rearrangement joins TRBV5-4 to TRBJ2-5; 9 nucleotides match TRBD2. V gave up 1 base and J gave up 5 bases; unmatched junction bases: 9. This CDR3 has 16 residues. Germline CDR1 SGHNT, CDR2 YYREEE (reference sequence). Here the CDR3 DNA reads TGTGCCAGCAGCTTGATTGTAGCGGGAGAGGGTGAGACCCAGTACTTC. Protein sequence: CASSLIVAGEGETQYF.

In DNA, the CDR3 is TGTGCCAGCAGACAGAGGAATCAGCCCCAGCATTTT. It is translated as CASRQRNQPQHF. J is TRBJ1-5 and V is TRBV12-3 or TRBV12-4, with D uncertain. The CDR3 runs 12 residues. The germline V and J ends were trimmed by 6 bases and 4 bases, with 7 bases remaining between them.

This chain connects TRBV23-1 to TRBJ2-7; D is unclear. TRBV23-1 belongs to the ORF category, with a function that is uncertain. There are 12 residues in the CDR3. The CDR3 loop is CAILRTSYEQYF. Written as DNA, the CDR3 is TGCGCTATCCTCCGGACCTCCTACGAGCAGTACTTC.

The chain employs TRBV20-1 and TRBJ2-5, with D possibly matching TRBD2 (5 bases). V gave up 5 bases and J gave up 5 bases, with 18 bases separating them. This CDR3 is 14 amino acids long. From germline, CDR1 is DFQATT and CDR2 SNEGSKA (reference sequence). The CDR3 DNA reads as TGCAGTGCTGGGAGAAGGACGGCCCTCGAGACCCAGTACTTC. Translating it yields CSAGRRTALETQYF.

The count of this clonotype is one. The chain employs TRBV20-1 and TRBJ2-7; 7 bases are shared with TRBD1. There are 13 residues in the CDR3. V shed 4 bases and J 5 bases; nucleotides not matched to a gene: 8. Germline V CDR1 and CDR2: DFQATT, SNEGSKA (reference sequence). DNA for the CDR3: TGCAGTGCTATGGAGACAGGGTTCAACGAGCAGTACTTC. It is translated as CSAMETGFNEQYF.

This chain links TRBV6-1 with TRBJ1-5; a possible D gene is TRBD1 (5 bases). This CDR3 is built from 14 residues. Looked up from germline, CDR1 is MNHNS and CDR2 is SASEGT. The V gene lost 5 bases and the J gene lost 5 bases, with 13 bases spanning the gap. This CDR3 is CASSPFEGYQPQHF. The DNA for the CDR3 is TGTGCCAGCAGTCCGTTTGAGGGGTATCAGCCCCAGCATTTT.

J is TRBJ2-7 and V is TRBV24-1; D gene unclear. Trimming left V 5 bases short and J 4 bases short, with 5 bases between. The germline CDR1 and CDR2 sequences are KGHDR and SFDVKD. The CDR3 covers 11 residues. The chain's CDR3 is CATSGPYEQYF. The DNA of the CDR3 is TGTGCCACCAGTGGCCCTTACGAGCAGTACTTC.

The V call is TRBV20-1, the J call TRBJ2-3, with D possibly matching TRBD2 (6 bases). V lost 2 bases to trimming and J lost 3 bases, with 15 bases between them. CDR1 is DFQATT and CDR2 is SNEGSKA in the germline V gene (reference sequence). The CDR3 sequence is 15 residues long. The CDR3 is CSARSREGWTDTQYF. Here the CDR3 DNA reads TGCAGTGCTAGATCGCGGGAAGGGTGGACAGATACGCAGTATTTT.